Sequencing of this T cell receptor (beta chain) was carried out in a study of blood T cell repertoires in COVID-19. On the study more broadly: Acute and convalescent COVID-19 specimens originated in the United States, Italy and Spain. PBMCs, B-cell-depleted T cells, or T cells provided the cDNA or gDNA that made up the material.

The CDR3 totals 17 residues. Germline-derived CDR1 and CDR2 are LGHDT and YNNKEL (reference sequence). After removal of 4 bases from V and 6 bases from J, the junction contained 14 bases not matched to a gene. Study processing details: Reference gene primer amplification gave nucleated cell count estimates. The table came from immunoSEQ multiplex PCR; TCRdb's copy has only in-frame clones and leaves some out. V and J calls and clone size are as listed in that table; D and trimming were resolved from the DNA. The table includes some 250,000 clones, 88% detected once. The chain uses TRBV3-1 (or the pseudogene TRBV3-2) and TRBJ2-1, with 8 bases that match TRBD2. The TCR was taken from a woman aged 40 to 50 who had recovered from COVID-19. The specimen sequenced was peripheral blood. CDR3 sequence (DNA): TGTGCCAGCAGCCCAATGACCAGCGGGAGTGGGGGCAATGAGCAGTTCTTC. This encodes CASSPMTSGSGGNEQFF.